This TCR beta chain was captured in a study of immune evolution from preneoplasia to lung adenocarcinoma. Study-wide results and caveats: Later-stage lesions appeared to have more T cells, more diversity, less clonality. Top clone share appeared to fall from AAH through AIS, MIA, adenocarcinoma. Compared with EGFR-mutant or double wild-type lesions, KRAS-mutant nodules were more clonal.

CDR1 and CDR2 (germline): LGHNA, YNFKEQ. Trimming removed 0 bases at V and 4 bases at J, with 9 bases between. The CDR3 length is 14 residues. Produced via immunoSEQ multiplex PCR; TCRdb's table is partial and in-frame only. The sample carries approximately 11,000 clones, roughly 90% recorded once. On this clone: Its antigen is not identified.

This sequence was found in a person aged 70 to 85 with invasive lung adenocarcinoma. The sample was FFPE invasive lung adenocarcinoma tissue. V gene TRBV4-2 combines with J gene TRBJ1-2; D unclear. The CDR3 here is CASSQDLGPYGYTF. In DNA form, the CDR3 reads TGTGCCAGCAGCCAAGATCTCGGGCCCTATGGCTACACCTTC.